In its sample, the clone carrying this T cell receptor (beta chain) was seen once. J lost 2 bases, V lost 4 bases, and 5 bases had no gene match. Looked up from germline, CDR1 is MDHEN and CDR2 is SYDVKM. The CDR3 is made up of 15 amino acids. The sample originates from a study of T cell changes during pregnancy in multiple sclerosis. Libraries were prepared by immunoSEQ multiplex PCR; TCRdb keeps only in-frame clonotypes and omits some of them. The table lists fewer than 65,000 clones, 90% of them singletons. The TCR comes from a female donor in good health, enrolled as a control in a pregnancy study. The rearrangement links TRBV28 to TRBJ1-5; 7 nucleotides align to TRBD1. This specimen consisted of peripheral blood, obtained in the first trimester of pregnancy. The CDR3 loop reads CASSSYDRGNQPQHF. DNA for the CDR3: TGTGCCAGCAGTTCGTACGACAGGGGCAATCAGCCCCAGCATTTT.